This T cell receptor beta chain was sequenced for a study of blood T cells in healthy people across ages. Whole-study context: Per every two T cells, about one barcoded beta molecule was captured by template switching.

With respect to this clonotype: Its antigen remains unidentified.

PCR was performed a second time for about 7 to 12 cycles using a sample-barcoded 5' primer and a J-beta primer mix. One entry per CDR3 protein, called by TCRdb with MiXCR from the 5' RACE reads. Among more than 750,000 distinct CDR3 sequences listed, roughly 29% were seen once. Notes on the study in general: There was no known CMV status for donors, so expanded clonotype changes were possibly confounded.

The trim removed 4 bases at V and 10 bases at J, leaving 12 bases unmatched. There are 14 residues in the CDR3. The V gene's germline CDR1 is SGHTA and CDR2 FQGTGA. In addition, the sample was reused for a study of T cells of mothers and their children. That work states: In unrelated and related pairs, TCR recombination output is shaped in a similar way by thymic selection.

This sequence originates from a woman between 40 and 55 years old in good health. Material: blood. The chain employs TRBV7-3 and TRBJ2-5; 7 nucleotides align to TRBD2. The CDR3 coding sequence is TGTGCCAGCAGCTCCGGGACTACGATTAGGGACCAGTACTTC. As protein: CASSSGTTIRDQYF.